This T cell receptor (beta chain) was observed in a study of T-cell memory formation after mild COVID-19. Study in general: TCR clustering was largely donor specific.

Germline lookup yields CDR1 SGDLS and CDR2 YYNGEE. The V gene lost 0 bases and the J gene lost 3 bases, with 13 bases spanning the gap. The CDR3 is 16 residues long. TCRdb passed the 5' RACE reads through MiXCR, listing each CDR3 protein once. Found here are about 470,000 distinct CDR3 sequences, about 18% of them singletons; the top ten hold roughly 12%. Study observations and caveats: Contracting clones from day 15 to 85 showed balanced CD4/CD8; later expanders favored CD4+. Researchers report contracting CD4+ clones mostly in CM and EM, with CD8+ clones in EMRA.

Notes on this clonotype: The antigen is unknown.

The specimen sequenced was PBMCs or a T cell subset sorted from them (not recorded which). This clonotype was obtained from an adult woman who had mild COVID-19 (a few samples of this study predate the infection). Cell type and time point are not known. The rearrangement uses TRBV9 and TRBJ2-1, with TRBD2 as a possible D gene (6 bases). CDR3 sequence (DNA): TGTGCCAGCAGCGTAGCCGGGACTCTAAACTACAATGAGCAGTTCTTC. Protein: CASSVAGTLNYNEQFF.